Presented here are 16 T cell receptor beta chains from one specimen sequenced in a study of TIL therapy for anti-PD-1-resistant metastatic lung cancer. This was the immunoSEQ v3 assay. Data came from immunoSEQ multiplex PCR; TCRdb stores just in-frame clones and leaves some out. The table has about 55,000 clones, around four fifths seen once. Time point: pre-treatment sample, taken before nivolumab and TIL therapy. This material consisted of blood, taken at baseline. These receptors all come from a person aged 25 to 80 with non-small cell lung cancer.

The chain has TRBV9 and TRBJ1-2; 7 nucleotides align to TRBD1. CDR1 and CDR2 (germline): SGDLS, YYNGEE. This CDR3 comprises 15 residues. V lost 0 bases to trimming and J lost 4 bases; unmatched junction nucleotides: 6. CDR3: CASSVVGGAGYGYTF. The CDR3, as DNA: TGTGCCAGCAGCGTAGTAGGGGGCGCGGGCTATGGCTACACCTTC.

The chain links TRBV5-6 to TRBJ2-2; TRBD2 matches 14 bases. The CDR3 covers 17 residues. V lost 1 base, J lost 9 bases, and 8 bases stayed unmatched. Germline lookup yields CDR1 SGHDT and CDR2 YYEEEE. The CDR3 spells CASSLPTSGGAGRELFF. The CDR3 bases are TGTGCCAGCAGCTTGCCGACTAGCGGGGGGGCCGGTAGGGAGCTGTTTTTT.

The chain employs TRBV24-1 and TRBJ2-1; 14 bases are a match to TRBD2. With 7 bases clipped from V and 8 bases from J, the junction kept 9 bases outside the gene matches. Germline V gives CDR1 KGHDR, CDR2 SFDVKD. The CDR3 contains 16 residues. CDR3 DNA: TGTGCCACCAGCCCAGGGACTAGCGGGAGAGGCTATGAGCAGTTCTTC. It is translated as CATSPGTSGRGYEQFF.

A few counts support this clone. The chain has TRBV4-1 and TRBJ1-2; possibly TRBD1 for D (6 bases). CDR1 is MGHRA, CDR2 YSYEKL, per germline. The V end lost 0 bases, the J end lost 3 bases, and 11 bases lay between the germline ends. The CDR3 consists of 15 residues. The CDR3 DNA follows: TGCGCCAGCAGCCAAGATAACAGGGAATACTATGGCTACACCTTC. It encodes CASSQDNREYYGYTF.

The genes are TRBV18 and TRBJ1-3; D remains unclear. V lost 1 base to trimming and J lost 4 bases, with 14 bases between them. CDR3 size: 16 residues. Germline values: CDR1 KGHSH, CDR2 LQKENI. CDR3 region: CASSPLESAGGNTIYF. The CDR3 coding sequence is TGTGCCAGCTCACCACTGGAGTCAGCAGGAGGAAACACCATATATTTT.

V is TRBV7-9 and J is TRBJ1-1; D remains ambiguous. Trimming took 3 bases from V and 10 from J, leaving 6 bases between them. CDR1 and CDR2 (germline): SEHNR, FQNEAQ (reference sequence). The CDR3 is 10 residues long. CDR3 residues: CASSFPPAFF. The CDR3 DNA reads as TGTGCCAGCAGCTTCCCGCCAGCTTTCTTT.

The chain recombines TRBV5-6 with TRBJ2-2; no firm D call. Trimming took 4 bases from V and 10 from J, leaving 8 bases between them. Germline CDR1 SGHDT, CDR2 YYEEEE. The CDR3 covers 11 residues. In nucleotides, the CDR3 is TGTGCCAGCAGCGACGCAACGGAGCTGTTTTTT. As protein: CASSDATELFF.

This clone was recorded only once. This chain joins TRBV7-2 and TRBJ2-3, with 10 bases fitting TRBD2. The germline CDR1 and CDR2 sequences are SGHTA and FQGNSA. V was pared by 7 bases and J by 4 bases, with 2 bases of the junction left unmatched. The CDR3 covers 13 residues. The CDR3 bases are TGTGCCAGCAAAGCGGGGGGGGCAGATACGCAGTATTTT. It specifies CASKAGGADTQYF. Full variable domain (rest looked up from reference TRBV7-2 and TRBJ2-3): GAGVSQSPSNKVTEKGKDVELRCDPISGHTALYWYRQSLGQGLEFLIYFQGNSAPDKSGLPSDRFSAERTGGSVSTLTIQRTQQEDSAVYLCASKAGGADTQYFGPGTRLTVL.

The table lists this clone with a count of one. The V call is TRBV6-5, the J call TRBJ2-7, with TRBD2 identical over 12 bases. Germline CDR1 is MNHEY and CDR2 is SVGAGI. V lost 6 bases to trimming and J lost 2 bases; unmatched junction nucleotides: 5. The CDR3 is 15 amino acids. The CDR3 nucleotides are TGTGCCAGCAGACTACTAGCGGGAGGTACCTACGAGCAGTACTTC. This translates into CASRLLAGGTYEQYF.

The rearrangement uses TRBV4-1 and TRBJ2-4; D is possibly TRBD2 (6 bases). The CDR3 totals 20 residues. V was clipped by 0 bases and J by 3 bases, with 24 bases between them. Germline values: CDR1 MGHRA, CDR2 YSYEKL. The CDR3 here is CASSQDQRSRSAGIKNIQYF. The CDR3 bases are TGCGCCAGCAGCCAAGATCAACGATCGAGATCGGCGGGGATCAAAAACATTCAGTACTTC.

The CDR3 is CASSLDPGATGELFF. The CDR3, as DNA: TGTGCCAGCAGCTTAGATCCTGGGGCCACCGGGGAGCTGTTTTTT. The chain is built from TRBV11-3 and TRBJ2-2; a weak D match, TRBD1 (5 bases). The CDR3 contains 15 residues. The germline CDR1 and CDR2 sequences are SGHNT and YENEEA. V was clipped by 0 bases and J by 4 bases, with 9 bases between them.

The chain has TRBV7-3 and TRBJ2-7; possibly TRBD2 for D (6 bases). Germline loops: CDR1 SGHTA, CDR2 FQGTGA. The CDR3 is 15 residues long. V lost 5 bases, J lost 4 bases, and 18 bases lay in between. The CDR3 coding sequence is TGTGCCAGCAGCGTGTCCGGGACTGAAGCATACGAGCAGTACTTC. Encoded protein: CASSVSGTEAYEQYF. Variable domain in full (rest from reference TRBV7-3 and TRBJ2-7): GAGVSQTPSNKVTEKGKYVELRCDPISGHTALYWYRQSLGQGPEFLIYFQGTGAADDSGLPNDRFFAVRPEGSVSTLKIQRTERGDSAVYLCASSVSGTEAYEQYFGPGTRLTVT.

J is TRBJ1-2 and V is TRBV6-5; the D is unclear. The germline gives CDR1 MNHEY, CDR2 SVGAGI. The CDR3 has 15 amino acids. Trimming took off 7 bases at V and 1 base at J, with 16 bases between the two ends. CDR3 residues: CASMLGPFLNYGYTF. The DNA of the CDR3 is TGTGCCAGCATGTTAGGACCGTTCCTTAACTATGGCTACACCTTC.

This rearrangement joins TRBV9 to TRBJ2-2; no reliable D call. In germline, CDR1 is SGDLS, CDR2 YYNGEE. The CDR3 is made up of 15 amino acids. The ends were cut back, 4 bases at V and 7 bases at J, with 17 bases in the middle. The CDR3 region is CASSPRVVWGGELFF. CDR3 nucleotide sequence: TGTGCCAGCAGCCCACGCGTAGTGTGGGGCGGGGAGCTGTTTTTT.

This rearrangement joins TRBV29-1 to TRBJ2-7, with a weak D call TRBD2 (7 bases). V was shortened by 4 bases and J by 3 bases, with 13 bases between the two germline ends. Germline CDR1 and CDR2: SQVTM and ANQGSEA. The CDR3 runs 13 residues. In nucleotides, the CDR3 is TGCAGCGTTGTAGGGGGGGCAAACTACGAGCAGTACTTC. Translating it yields CSVVGGANYEQYF.

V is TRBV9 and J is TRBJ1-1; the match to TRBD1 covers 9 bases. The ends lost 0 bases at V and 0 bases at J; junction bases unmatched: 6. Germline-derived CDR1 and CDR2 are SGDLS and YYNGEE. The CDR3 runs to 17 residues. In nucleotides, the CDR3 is TGTGCCAGCAGCGTAGATGAGACAGGGGGGATGAACACTGAAGCTTTCTTT. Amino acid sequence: CASSVDETGGMNTEAFF. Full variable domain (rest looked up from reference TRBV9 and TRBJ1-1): DSGVTQTPKHLITATGQRVTLRCSPRSGDLSVYWYQQSLDQGLQFLIQYYNGEERAKGNILERFSAQQFPDLHSELNLSSLELGDSALYFCASSVDETGGMNTEAFFGQGTRLTVV.